This T cell receptor (beta chain) was recovered during a study of T cell responses to AZD1222 COVID-19 vaccine (dated by TCRdb to the early 2020s). About the full investigation: A total of around 240 trial participants underwent TCR sequencing, of whom roughly 210 received two doses of AZD1222 and 26 received two doses of the MenACWY control vaccine. Trial participants were enrolled by age into subgroups of 18-55, 56-69 and 70-plus years, and around 150, 28 and 57 TCR-sequenced participants, respectively, were included in these subgroups.

The CDR3 regions of human TCRbeta chains were subjected to immunosequencing. Per the original workflow: Repertoire TCRs were matched against a reference library of SARS-CoV-2-specific TCRs generated with the MIRA antigen-specificity platform. Breadth was defined as the fraction of unique TCRs that were SARS-CoV-2-associated. Depth was defined as the fraction of total T cells that were SARS-CoV-2-associated. Using the MIRA data, each spike-specific TCR was assigned both to the spike region to which the TCR was reactive and to a CD4 or CD8 class. Log10-transformed breadth and depth values were compared by one-way ANOVA with Sidak's multiple comparisons tests. Not all clones reach the TCRdb copy of this immuneACCESS table, which keeps in-frame sequences only. Checked studies attribute under half of the gap to unresolved V genes and leave the rest unexplained. D and trimming come from the DNA, and the V and J calls and clone size come from that table. This sample has 150,000 to 200,000 clones in its table, and roughly nine tenths of those were observed once. Of the sample, approximately 1.6% is held by the ten largest clones.

The CDR3, from cysteine to phenylalanine, totals 17 residues. The sequence is cut down to CDR3 DNA, 51 bases in frame from base 1. The CDR1 and CDR2 encoded by the germline V gene (reference sequence) are LNHDA and SQIVND. Trimming leaves V shorter by 5 bases and J shorter by 5 bases, with the junction holding 16 bases beyond the gene matches. Worth noting for this clone: Its antigen specificity is not known. The sample holds no much larger clone one base away, and base qualities are not on file.

Here is what the overall study found, with its caveats: The 56-69-year group was small, and its depth increase did not reach significance, likely because of low power. Participants were mostly white British, with more females than males. The authors suggested clonal diversity may have been underestimated. Nearly half of unique spike-specific TCRs reportedly recognized epitopes outside regions mutated in the B.1.351 and B.1.1.7 variants. Spike-specific TCR breadth and depth rose significantly after two AZD1222 doses compared with day 0 and with MenACWY recipients. Vaccine-associated CD4 TCRs spanned the whole spike protein, with dominant responses in regions 160-218 and 743-854. Conclusions about previously exposed vaccinees were limited because only six AZD1222 recipients were SARS-CoV-2 seropositive at baseline. Because no day 14 peak-response samples were available, repertoires were characterized only after the peak T cell response.

Read against the paper, the sample's time point label means: about 28 days (+/-7) after the second vaccine dose. AZD1222 recipients whose second dose came at about 4 weeks and those whose second dose came at about 12 weeks were combined into one group, since spike-specific TCR depth and breadth did not differ between the two schedules. The vaccinee samples were drawn from two UK trials, COV001 and COV002, one of which was a single-blind randomized controlled phase 2/3 trial testing AZD1222 (ChAdOx1 nCoV-19) in healthy adults. Trial participant PBMC samples were collected at day 0 and day 28 after the second dose for TCRbeta chain sequencing.

The rearranged chain carries TRBV19 and TRBJ2-3; a stretch of 7 junction bases matches TRBD2. Material: peripheral blood, obtained 28 days after the second AZD1222 dose. This clonotype was sampled from an adult who received the AZD1222 COVID-19 vaccine. The CDR3 here reads CASSPVAAAGAIDTQYF. The bases are TGTGCCAGTAGTCCTGTGGCAGCGGCGGGAGCGATAGATACGCAGTATTTT.